The 18 T cell receptor beta chains given below trace back to one sample, sequenced in a study of T-cell memory formation after mild COVID-19. TCRdb used MiXCR to reprocess the 5' RACE reads, holding one entry per CDR3 protein. Among 550,000 to 650,000 distinct CDR3 sequences listed, around a sixth were seen once. The sample comprised PBMCs or a T cell subset sorted from them (not recorded which). These receptors originate from an adult woman who had mild COVID-19 (a few samples of this study predate the infection). Cell type and time point are not known.

This clonotype has just a few counts. The rearrangement uses TRBV6-2 or TRBV6-3 and TRBJ2-1, with D tentatively TRBD1 or TRBD2 (5 bases each). Trimming took off 6 bases at V and 2 bases at J, with 14 bases between the two ends. The length of the CDR3 is 15 residues. CDR1 is MNHEY and CDR2 is SVGEGT in the germline V gene. The chain's CDR3 is CASSEPGRTYNEQFF. DNA of the CDR3: TGTGCCAGCAGCGAACCGGGACGGACCTACAATGAGCAGTTCTTC.

The rearrangement uses TRBV7-2 and TRBJ1-1; 10 positions agree with TRBD1. Losses at the gene ends were 7 bases for V and 1 base for J; bases not matched to a gene: 9. Germline assignment: CDR1 SGHTA and CDR2 FQGNSA. The CDR3 contains 16 residues. The CDR3 DNA sequence: TGTGCCAGCAACCTGGGACAGGGGATCAGGAACACTGAAGCTTTCTTT. The encoded protein is CASNLGQGIRNTEAFF.

This clonotype has ten or more counts. This is likely a read error, given that the CDR3 carries no conserved phenylalanine or tryptophan at its end. It is unclear where the CDR3 begins or ends on the DNA, so no DNA is shown, and the CDR3 is as TCRdb lists it. The CDR3 here is CSASVGNRVTV. J is TRBJ1-1 and V is TRBV20-1; the table's D call, TRBD1, has no DNA check behind it. The germline V gene encodes CDR1 DFQATT and CDR2 SNEGSKA (reference sequence). Ends included, the CDR3 has 11 residues.

The V and J genes are TRBV7-3 and TRBJ2-7, with TRBD1 matching 9 bases. There are 15 residues in the CDR3. The junction had 8 bases not matched to a gene; V was cut back by 5 bases and J by 3 bases. The germline V gene encodes CDR1 SGHTA and CDR2 FQGTGA. Written as DNA, the CDR3 is TGTGCCAGCAGCCCGGGGACAGGGTACGGCTACGAGCAGTACTTC. Translated: CASSPGTGYGYEQYF.

This chain connects TRBV9 to TRBJ2-3; 10 bases map to TRBD2. The CDR3 has 15 residues. V lost 4 bases and J lost 4; bases outside the gene matches: 6. Germline V gene lookup returns CDR1 SGDLS and CDR2 YYNGEE. The CDR3: CASSRLAGAADTQYF. The CDR3, as DNA: TGTGCCAGCAGCCGCCTAGCGGGGGCCGCAGATACGCAGTATTTT.

The chain employs TRBV13 and TRBJ2-3; no firm D call. CDR1 and CDR2 from the germline V gene are PRHDT and FYEKMQ (reference sequence). CDR3 size: 13 residues. V dropped 3 bases and J dropped 7 bases, with 11 bases sitting between them. The DNA of the CDR3 is TGTGCCAGCAGCTTTAGAGGTGCAAATACGCAGTATTTT. Protein sequence: CASSFRGANTQYF. The full variable domain, rest sourced from reference TRBV13 and TRBJ2-3, is AAGVIQSPRHLIKEKRETATLKCYPIPRHDTVYWYQQGPGQDPQFLISFYEKMQSDKGSIPDRFSAQQFSDYHSELNMSSLELGDSALYFCASSFRGANTQYFGPGTRLTVL.

This sequence joins TRBV20-1 and TRBJ1-3; a weak D match, TRBD1 (5 bases). The germline V gene has CDR1 DFQATT and CDR2 SNEGSKA (reference sequence). Trimming removed 0 bases at V and 5 bases at J, with 14 bases between. The CDR3 is made up of 15 amino acids. For the CDR3, the DNA is TGCAGTGCTAGAGATACCGGGACGGGCAGAAACACCATATATTTT. Amino acids: CSARDTGTGRNTIYF.

The rearrangement uses TRBV7-2 and TRBJ2-2; the D gene is possibly TRBD2 (6 bases). CDR3 length: 13 amino acids. V dropped 0 bases and J dropped 8 bases, with 7 bases sitting between them. Germline values: CDR1 SGHTA, CDR2 FQGNSA. In DNA, the CDR3 is TGTGCCAGCAGCTTAGCGGGGAGGGGGGAGCTGTTTTTT. Translated: CASSLAGRGELFF.

This clonotype was recorded a few times. The J gene is TRBJ2-3, the V gene TRBV4-3, with 13 nucleotides matching TRBD2. The CDR3 totals 15 residues. The germline V gene encodes CDR1 LGHNA and CDR2 YSLEER. Trimming took 4 bases from V and 6 from J; bases not matched to a gene: 4. In DNA, the CDR3 is TGCGCCAGCAGCCTAGGGACTAGCGGGATTGATACGCAGTATTTT. It is translated as CASSLGTSGIDTQYF.

At least ten counts were recorded for this clonotype. DNA for the CDR3: TGTGCCAGCACCCGGTTGACAGCCCGGGAGCTGTTTTTT. Its protein is CASTRLTARELFF. This chain joins TRBV12-3 or TRBV12-4 and TRBJ2-2; D perhaps matches TRBD1 (5 bases). This CDR3 has 13 residues. V lost 7 bases, J lost 9 bases, and 15 bases lay in between.

This clonotype was recorded a few times. The chain carries TRBV30 and TRBJ2-3, with TRBD2 identical over 13 bases. Trimming removed 2 bases from V and 4 bases from J; junction bases left unmatched: 6. The CDR3 covers 16 residues. Germline V gene lookup returns CDR1 GTSNPN and CDR2 SVGIG (reference sequence). CDR3 in DNA: TGTGCCTGGAGTCAAGGACTAGCGGGAGCCTCAGATACGCAGTATTTT. Its protein product is CAWSQGLAGASDTQYF. The full variable domain, completed using reference TRBV30 and TRBJ2-3, is SQTIHQWPATLVQPVGSPLSLECTVEGTSNPNLYWYRQAAGRGLQLLFYSVGIGQISSEVPQNLSASRPQDRQFILSSKKLLLSDSGFYLCAWSQGLAGASDTQYFGPGTRLTVL.

This clonotype was counted a few times. The chain links TRBV7-9 to TRBJ2-4; D is undetermined. Germline loops: CDR1 SEHNR, CDR2 FQNEAQ (reference sequence). The ends were cut back, 8 bases at V and 2 bases at J, with 10 bases in the middle. CDR3 size: 13 residues. The CDR3 DNA reads TGTGCCAGCCAAGATTTAACCAAAAACATTCAGTACTTC. This codes for CASQDLTKNIQYF. The whole variable domain, filled in from reference TRBV7-9 and TRBJ2-4, reads DTGVSQNPRHKITKRGQNVTFRCDPISEHNRLYWYRQTLGQGPEFLTYFQNEAQLEKSRLLSDRFSAERPKGSFSTLEIQRTEQGDSAMYLCASQDLTKNIQYFGAGTRLSVL.

The chain employs TRBV10-2 and TRBJ1-3; D remains unclear. This CDR3 is 13 amino acids long. The germline V gene has CDR1 WSHSY and CDR2 SAAADI. V was shortened by 8 bases and J by 0 bases, with 8 bases between the two germline ends. As DNA, the CDR3 is TGCGCCAGCGGCCCGGCCTCTGGAAACACCATATATTTT. It translates to CASGPASGNTIYF.

This clonotype occurred a few times. The chain employs TRBV5-4 and TRBJ2-7, with 8 bases aligning to TRBD2. CDR1 is SGHNT and CDR2 is YYREEE in the germline V gene (reference sequence). The J segment lost 2 bases and the V segment lost 4 bases, leaving 5 bases of the junction unmatched. The CDR3 consists of 14 residues. The CDR3 loop reads CASSPGLGTYEQYF. CDR3 bases: TGTGCCAGCAGCCCGGGACTAGGAACCTACGAGCAGTACTTC. The entire variable domain, with the rest obtained from reference TRBV5-4 and TRBJ2-7, is as follows: ETGVTQSPTHLIKTRGQQVTLRCSSQSGHNTVSWYQQALGQGPQFIFQYYREEENGRGNFPPRFSGLQFPNYSSELNVNALELDDSALYLCASSPGLGTYEQYFGPGTRLTVT.

This CDR3 reads CASSPRGTGGTKTAQETQYF. Written as DNA, the CDR3 is TGTGCCAGCAGCCCTAGGGGGACAGGGGGAACAAAGACAGCCCAAGAGACCCAGTACTTC. The chain links TRBV7-6 to TRBJ2-5, with 11 bases aligning to TRBD1. CDR1 is SGHVS, CDR2 FNYEAQ, per germline. V dropped 5 bases and J dropped 1; count of bases not matched to a gene: 18. The CDR3 contains 20 residues. Supplemented by reference TRBV7-6 and TRBJ2-5, the full variable domain reads GAGVSQSPRYKVTKRGQDVALRCDPISGHVSLYWYRQALGQGPEFLTYFNYEAQQDKSGLPNDRFSAERPEGSISTLTIQRTEQRDSAMYRCASSPRGTGGTKTAQETQYFGPGTRLLVL.

This chain joins TRBV5-1 and TRBJ2-1; D possibly corresponds to TRBD2 (5 bases). V lost 2 bases and J lost 7, with 16 bases in between. The CDR3 length is 15 residues. CDR1 is SGHRS and CDR2 is YFSETQ in the germline V gene. In DNA form, the CDR3 reads TGCGCCAGCAGCTTTTACGGTGATTCGGGAAATGAGCAGTTCTTC. This sequence encodes CASSFYGDSGNEQFF.

The CDR3 loop is CASSLPQAVLNEQFF. The CDR3 DNA reads TGTGCCAGCAGCTTGCCCCAAGCGGTCCTAAATGAGCAGTTCTTC. This chain joins TRBV11-2 and TRBJ2-1; tentatively, D is TRBD2 (5 bases). Trimming took 3 bases from V and 7 from J, leaving 16 bases between them. CDR1 is SGHAT, CDR2 FQNNGV, per germline. The CDR3 consists of 15 residues.

The chain couples TRBV7-6 to TRBJ1-3; D possibly corresponds to TRBD1 (6 bases). This CDR3 has 16 residues. CDR1 is SGHVS and CDR2 is FNYEAQ in the germline V gene. Trimming stripped 2 bases from V and 4 bases from J, with 15 bases between. CDR3 bases: TGTGCCAGCAGCTTACAATCAACAGGGAAGGGAAACACCATATATTTT. Translated: CASSLQSTGKGNTIYF.